This TCR beta chain was captured by sequencing in a study of breast tumors, draining lymph nodes, adjacent tissues. TCRdb recomputed calls from the multiplex PCR reads with MiXCR, one row per CDR3 protein. The sample lists fewer than 250,000 distinct CDR3 sequences; approximately 30% were seen once. V was clipped by 3 bases and J by 0 bases, with 14 bases between them. The germline CDR1 and CDR2 sequences are DFQATT and SNEGSKA (reference sequence). CDR3 length: 16 amino acids. Samples came from axillary lymph nodes draining the breast cancer. Sequenced input: axillary lymph node tissue. This sequence originates from a female donor with breast cancer. Some clones in this sample may be carry-over from other donors' samples. The chain combines TRBV20-1 with TRBJ2-2; D may be TRBD1 (5 bases). The CDR3 DNA reads as TGCAGTGCTAGTCCCCAGGGCTGTGCGAACACCGGGGAGCTGTTTTTT. This encodes CSASPQGCANTGELFF.